One and the same sample provided the 8 T cell receptor beta chains below, sequenced in a study of T-cell memory formation after mild COVID-19. TCRdb re-analysed the 5' RACE reads in MiXCR, keeping a single row per CDR3 protein. The data show around 250,000 distinct CDR3 sequences, 15% to 20% seen once. Sequencing was carried out using PBMCs or a T cell subset sorted from them (not recorded which). The receptors originated from a man between 18 and 29 years old who had mild COVID-19 (a few samples of this study predate the infection). Cell type and time point are not known.

The V call is TRBV4-1, the J call TRBJ2-1; either TRBD1 or TRBD2 may fit D (5 bases each). V was pared by 0 bases and J by 5 bases, with 8 bases between. CDR3 size: 14 residues. The germline gives CDR1 MGHRA, CDR2 YSYEKL. This CDR3 is CASSQERDHNEQFF. The CDR3 DNA reads TGCGCCAGCAGCCAAGAACGGGACCACAATGAGCAGTTCTTC.

The chain has TRBV24-1 and TRBJ1-2; 7 nucleotides match TRBD1. This CDR3 contains 15 residues. Germline V gene data show CDR1 as KGHDR and CDR2 as SFDVKD. The trim removed 4 bases at V and 5 bases at J, leaving 9 bases unmatched. Here the CDR3 reads CATSEGGQYPYGYTF. The CDR3 nucleotides read TGTGCCACCAGTGAGGGGGGACAGTATCCTTATGGCTACACCTTC.

This clonotype was recorded many times. The chain employs TRBV12-3 or TRBV12-4 and TRBJ2-4; D tentatively fits TRBD1 or TRBD2 (5 bases each). Trimming took 5 bases from V and 6 from J, leaving 11 bases between them. This CDR3 is built from 13 residues. CDR3 DNA sequence: TGTGCCAGCAGTATGGGACGGGGAAACATTCAGTACTTC. This encodes CASSMGRGNIQYF.

This clonotype was seen more than once but under ten times. The chain uses TRBV12-3 or TRBV12-4 and TRBJ2-3, with D uncertain. Trimming shortened V by 5 bases and J by 6 bases, and 15 bases separated the two germline ends. The CDR3 is 14 amino acids. This CDR3 reads CASSLIPLLDTQYF. As DNA, the CDR3 is TGTGCCAGCAGTCTGATTCCTCTCCTGGATACGCAGTATTTT.

In its sample, this clonotype was seen a few times. This chain connects TRBV10-3 to TRBJ2-7; no clear D gene. CDR3 size: 14 residues. Trimming stripped 0 bases from V and 2 bases from J, with 8 bases between. Germline V gene sequence: CDR1 ENHRY, CDR2 SYGVKD. The CDR3 region has the DNA TGTGCCATCAGTGAGTCGGCCCCGGCCTACGAGCAGTACGTC. It specifies CAISESAPAYEQYV.

The genes are TRBV4-1 and TRBJ2-3; no clear D gene. V was shortened by 3 bases and J by 0 bases, with 13 bases between the two germline ends. The CDR3 is 16 amino acids. Looked up from germline, CDR1 is MGHRA and CDR2 is YSYEKL. DNA for the CDR3: TGCGCCAGCAGCCAGCTCGACTTGATTAGCACAGATACGCAGTATTTT. Amino acids: CASSQLDLISTDTQYF.

This clonotype was recorded a few times. The gene calls are TRBV15 and TRBJ1-1; possible D gene TRBD1, 5 bases. Per the germline V gene, CDR1 is LNHNV and CDR2 is YYDKDF (reference sequence). V lost 1 base, J lost 3 bases, and 12 bases lay in between. The CDR3 is made up of 15 amino acids. The CDR3 nucleotides read TGTGCCACCAGCAGAGCGGGGGGGGTAGACACTGAAGCTTTCTTT. This gives the protein CATSRAGGVDTEAFF.

The chain is built from TRBV14 and TRBJ2-2; no reliable D call. The CDR3 sequence is 17 residues long. Per germline, CDR1 SGHDN and CDR2 FVKESK. V gave up 3 bases and J gave up 4 bases, with 18 bases separating them. The CDR3 region is CASSQRLVTGLTGELFF. CDR3 coding DNA: TGTGCCAGCAGCCAGAGGCTTGTGACGGGCCTCACCGGGGAGCTGTTTTTT.